Sequencing of this T cell receptor beta chain was carried out in a study of Ad26.COV2.S vaccination and SARS-CoV-2 variants. The CDR3 contains 16 residues. Germline V lookup: CDR1 SGHDT, CDR2 YYEEEE. V lost 1 base and J 0 bases, leaving 8 bases between the germline ends. Treatment denoted: over 15 received Ad26.COV2.S at low or high dose, single or two shots; roughly five received placebo; per-sample allocation not given. All samples were drawn on day 63, counting from the first vaccine or placebo injection. The assay was immunoSEQ multiplex PCR, and TCRdb's table has in-frame clones only and misses some. The sample consists of about 400,000 clones, 89% of them appearing once.

The gene calls are TRBV5-6 and TRBJ2-6; D unresolved. This receptor was identified in a person between 18 and 60 years old who received the Ad26.COV2.S COVID-19 vaccine or a placebo. Here the sequenced sample was peripheral blood, taken in a trial of Ad26.COV2.S vaccine versus placebo. CDR3 nucleotide sequence: TGTGCCAGCAGCTTGAGGCGCAACTCTGGGGCCAACGTCCTGACTTTC. Its translation: CASSLRRNSGANVLTF.